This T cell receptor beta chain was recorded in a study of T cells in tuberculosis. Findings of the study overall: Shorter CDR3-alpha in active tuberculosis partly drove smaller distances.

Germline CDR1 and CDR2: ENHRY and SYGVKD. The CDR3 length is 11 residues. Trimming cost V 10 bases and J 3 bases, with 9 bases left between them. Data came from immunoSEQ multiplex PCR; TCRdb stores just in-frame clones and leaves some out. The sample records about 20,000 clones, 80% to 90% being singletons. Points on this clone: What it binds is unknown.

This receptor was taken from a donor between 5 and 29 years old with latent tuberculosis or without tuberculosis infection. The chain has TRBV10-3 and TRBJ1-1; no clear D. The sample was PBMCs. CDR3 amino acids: CASAFDTEAFF. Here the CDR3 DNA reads TGTGCCAGCGCCTTCGACACTGAAGCTTTCTTT.